This TCR beta chain originates from a study of blood T cells in healthy people across ages. Germline V lookup: CDR1 SGHTA, CDR2 FQGNSA. Trimming pared 2 bases from V and 5 bases from J, leaving 12 bases between. This CDR3 has 14 amino acids. A second PCR, run for about 7 to 12 cycles, used a sample-barcoded 5' primer plus a J-beta primer mix. TCRdb independently ran MiXCR on the 5' RACE reads; one entry per CDR3 protein. The table records some 800,000 distinct CDR3 sequences, 25% of them present only once. This clonotype was recorded many times. This sample was shared with a second study, whose subject was T cells of mothers and their children. That publication notes: Slightly higher but non-significant overlap marked related mother-child pairs versus unrelated pairs.

Sample: blood. The source is a boy aged 5-17 years in good health. This chain connects TRBV7-2 to TRBJ2-5; D may be TRBD1 (5 bases). The CDR3 DNA follows: TGTGCCAGCAGCTTAAGGGGCAGGGTCGAGACCCAGTACTTC. It encodes CASSLRGRVETQYF.